The source of this T cell receptor (beta chain) is a study of post-analysis software for immune sequencing data. Each TCR beta cDNA library carried unique molecular identifiers. TCRdb reprocessed the PCR reads with MiXCR, giving one entry per CDR3 protein. The table records fewer than 850,000 distinct CDR3 sequences, 40% to 55% of them present only once. This clonotype was counted between two and nine times. Its antigen remains unidentified. Trimming pared 0 bases from V and 4 bases from J, leaving 4 bases between. This CDR3 comprises 13 residues. Per the germline V gene, CDR1 is MNHNS and CDR2 is SASEGT. The study, taken as a whole, reports: Patients with multiple sclerosis recorded significantly lower normalized Chao1 diversity than controls, the study found. Elevated frequency relative to controls characterized several TRBV segments in patients, TRBV5-6, TRBV5-1 and TRBV20-1 among them.

Sequencing used blood. The chain links TRBV6-1 to TRBJ2-1; D remains unclear. The sequence came from a girl between 10 and 17 years old with multiple sclerosis. CDR3 protein: CASSEAAYNEQFF. Here the CDR3 DNA reads TGTGCCAGCAGTGAAGCCGCTTACAATGAGCAGTTCTTC.